This TCR beta chain was sequenced in a study of CD8+ T cells in alopecia areata. Turning to the study itself: Each of the treated patients was given oral tofacitinib, 5 to 10 mg twice daily, for moderate-to-severe alopecia areata. Tofacitinib therapy lasting 6 to 18 months was followed by 6 months off drug.

On this clone itself: The antigen remains undetermined.

The sequencing template was cDNA reverse transcribed from extracted RNA. Clones were read by immunoSEQ multiplex PCR, and TCRdb kept only the in-frame ones, dropping some. The profile covers around 200,000 clones, with 50% to 60% appearing a single time and roughly 0.67% taken by the ten largest. Trimming pared 5 bases from V and 1 base from J, leaving 2 bases between. CDR3 length: 11 residues. CDR1 is KGHSH, CDR2 LQKENI, per germline. This sample's treatment: oral pan-JAK inhibitor, 5-10 mg twice daily. The investigators collected lesional scalp punch biopsies and peripheral blood from alopecia areata patients. General study points: Higher clonality than in normal scalp was seen in lesional scalp, especially alopecia totalis/universalis.

The chain employs TRBV18 and TRBJ2-5; D gene ambiguous. The origin of this receptor is a human donor with alopecia areata. Sample: CD4+ T cells sorted from blood, taken at week 4, from a patient treated with tofacitinib. As DNA, the CDR3 is TGTGCCAGCTCAACCCAAGAGACCCAGTACTTC. Residues: CASSTQETQYF.